Each of the 29 T cell receptor beta chains below was sequenced from the same sample in a study of blood T cell repertoires in COVID-19. Here immunoSEQ multiplex PCR was the method, and the copy in TCRdb shows in-frame clones only, minus some. The sample lists 120,000 to 150,000 clones, 80% to 85% occurring once. The sequencing sample was made of PBMCs or T cells enriched from blood (not recorded which). Source of these receptors: a woman aged 50 to 60 who had been exposed to COVID-19.

CDR3 sequence reads: CASSPGTPGNTIYF. The CDR3, as DNA: TGTGCCAGCTCACCCGGGACACCTGGAAACACCATATATTTT. The V gene is TRBV18, the J gene TRBJ1-3; a possible D gene is TRBD1 (6 bases). The V and J ends lost 3 bases and 2 bases respectively, with 8 bases between them. Germline V CDR1 and CDR2: KGHSH, LQKENI. The CDR3 runs to 14 residues.

Worth noting for this clone: Its ends do not fully match the called genes, so a read error is possible. V is TRBV7-7 and J is TRBJ2-7; 7 bases agree with TRBD1. CDR3 length: 17 amino acids. Germline V gene lookup returns CDR1 SSHAT and CDR2 FNYEAQ (reference sequence). The CDR3: CASSLGSPWDSSYEQYF. DNA of the CDR3: TGTGCTAGCAGCCTTGGATCCCCATGGGACAGCTCCTACGAGCAGTACTTC.

This chain joins TRBV5-1 and TRBJ2-3; 10 nucleotides agree with TRBD2. The CDR3 contains 18 residues. The germline gives CDR1 SGHRS, CDR2 YFSETQ. V lost 0 bases, J lost 0 bases, and 7 bases stayed unmatched. The CDR3 DNA reads as TGCGCCAGCAGCTTGGGGGCTAGCGGGGGTCCTAGCACAGATACGCAGTATTTT. It yields the protein CASSLGASGGPSTDTQYF.

The chain links TRBV5-4 to TRBJ1-6, with 7 bases fitting TRBD1. From germline, CDR1 is SGHNT and CDR2 YYREEE (reference sequence). Trimming cost V 3 bases and J 0 bases; bases outside gene matches: 9. This CDR3 is built from 18 residues. This chain's CDR3 is CASSSGGGDSSYNSPLHF. CDR3 coding DNA: TGTGCCAGCAGCTCCGGCGGCGGGGACAGCTCCTATAATTCACCCCTCCACTTT.

The rearrangement uses TRBV28 and TRBJ2-4; 7 bases line up with TRBD2. The CDR3 totals 17 residues. CDR1 is MDHEN, CDR2 SYDVKM, per germline. V shed 2 bases and J 2 bases; nucleotides not matched to a gene: 9. CDR3 sequence (DNA): TGTGCCAGCAGTTTAGGGATGGGAGGGAGGACCAAAAACATTCAGTACTTC. Translating it yields CASSLGMGGRTKNIQYF.

This sequence joins TRBV6-5 and TRBJ1-6, with TRBD1 as a possible D gene (5 bases). The CDR3 sequence is 15 residues long. Germline V lookup: CDR1 MNHEY, CDR2 SVGAGI. Trimming removed 6 bases at V and 7 bases at J, with 16 bases between. The CDR3 DNA sequence: TGTGCCAGCAGCCTCCCTAAGGGGCCAAATTCACCCCTCCACTTT. Protein product: CASSLPKGPNSPLHF.

The chain carries TRBV7-9 and TRBJ1-1; 7 bases map to TRBD1. Germline-derived CDR1 and CDR2 are SEHNR and FQNEAQ (reference sequence). CDR3 length equals 11 residues. Trimming removed 6 bases from V and 8 bases from J; junction bases left unmatched: 3. CDR3: CASRGQNEAFF. The CDR3 bases are TGTGCCAGCAGGGGACAGAACGAAGCTTTCTTT.

This chain connects TRBV7-8 to TRBJ2-3; TRBD2 matches at 8 bases. The germline V gene has CDR1 SGHVS and CDR2 FQNEAQ. CDR3 length: 15 amino acids. Trimming took 6 bases from V and 0 from J; bases not matched to a gene: 5. The DNA for the CDR3 is TGTGCCAGCAGTCCAGCGGGGGTTAGCACAGATACGCAGTATTTT. This encodes CASSPAGVSTDTQYF. The full variable domain, in which reference TRBV7-8 and TRBJ2-3 provide the parts outside the CDR3, is GAGVSQSPRYKVAKRGQDVALRCDPISGHVSLFWYQQALGQGPEFLTYFQNEAQLDKSGLPSDRFFAERPEGSVSTLKIQRTQQEDSAVYLCASSPAGVSTDTQYFGPGTRLTVL.

This clone was found many times. The V gene is TRBV6-4, the J gene TRBJ1-5; 7 positions agree with TRBD1. The CDR3 has 13 amino acids. V gave up 5 bases and J gave up 7 bases; unmatched junction bases: 5. Per germline, CDR1 MRHNA and CDR2 SNTAGT. For the CDR3, the DNA is TGTGCCAGCAGTCAGACAGGGACACAGCCCCAGCATTTT. Translation: CASSQTGTQPQHF.

The rearrangement uses TRBV19 and TRBJ2-3; TRBD1 matches 8 bases. Germline CDR1 and CDR2: LNHDA and SQIVND (reference sequence). V lost 5 bases, J lost 6 bases, and 10 bases stayed unmatched. The CDR3 loop spans 15 amino acids. The CDR3 sequence: CASSAGQGVSDTQYF. The CDR3 region has the DNA TGTGCCAGTAGTGCCGGACAGGGAGTTTCGGATACGCAGTATTTT.

This clone was seen only once. This sequence joins TRBV2 and TRBJ2-5, with a possible D match to TRBD1 (6 bases). The CDR3 contains 10 residues. The germline CDR1 and CDR2 sequences are SNHLY and FYNNEI. Trimming stripped 8 bases from V and 6 bases from J, with 7 bases between. CDR3 bases: TGTGCCAGCGGGGGCAAGACCCAGTACTTC. Translated: CASGGKTQYF.

This chain connects TRBV27 to TRBJ2-7, with 8 bases lining up with TRBD2. The CDR3 has 13 amino acids. Trimming removed 6 bases from V and 0 bases from J; junction bases left unmatched: 1. CDR1 is MNHEY and CDR2 is SMNVEV in the germline V gene (reference sequence). The CDR3 is CASRGLDSYEQYF. DNA for the CDR3: TGTGCCAGCAGGGGACTAGACTCCTACGAGCAGTACTTC.

The gene calls are TRBV7-8 and TRBJ2-5, with a weak D call TRBD1 (5 bases). Trimming removed 8 bases from V and 1 base from J, with 8 bases in between. CDR1 is SGHVS and CDR2 is FQNEAQ in the germline V gene. The CDR3 is made up of 12 amino acids. The CDR3 region is CASLGRQETQYF. For the CDR3, the DNA is TGTGCCAGCTTGGGGCGCCAAGAGACCCAGTACTTC. Together with reference TRBV7-8 and TRBJ2-5, the CDR3 gives the full variable domain: GAGVSQSPRYKVAKRGQDVALRCDPISGHVSLFWYQQALGQGPEFLTYFQNEAQLDKSGLPSDRFFAERPEGSVSTLKIQRTQQEDSAVYLCASLGRQETQYFGPGTRLLVL.

The rearrangement links TRBV19 to TRBJ2-7; 8 positions match TRBD1. Per the germline V gene, CDR1 is LNHDA and CDR2 is SQIVND (reference sequence). The junction had 14 bases not matched to a gene; V was cut back by 4 bases and J by 3 bases. CDR3 length: 17 amino acids. The CDR3 spells CASSSGALTGDRYEQYF. DNA for the CDR3: TGTGCCAGTAGTAGCGGGGCCCTGACAGGGGACCGCTACGAGCAGTACTTC.

This chain joins TRBV15 and TRBJ2-3; D is possibly TRBD2 (6 bases). Germline V gives CDR1 LNHNV, CDR2 YYDKDF (reference sequence). Deletions cut 0 bases from V and 2 bases from J, with 18 bases between. The length of the CDR3 is 18 residues. The CDR3 spells CATSREIRVADLTDTQYF. Written as DNA, the CDR3 is TGTGCCACCAGCAGAGAGATACGCGTAGCGGATCTCACAGATACGCAGTATTTT.

This clone was counted only a few times. The V gene is TRBV6-4, the J gene TRBJ2-1, with 10 bases that match TRBD1. Germline V gene lookup returns CDR1 MRHNA and CDR2 SNTAGT. Unmatched junction bases numbered 12, after V lost 4 bases and J lost 9 bases. This CDR3 is built from 16 residues. The CDR3 DNA sequence: TGTGCCAGCAGTGCCATGAGACAGGGGGCAGGGGGTGAGCAGTTCTTC. This encodes CASSAMRQGAGGEQFF.

J is TRBJ1-2 and V is TRBV9; 7 bases fit TRBD1. Germline-derived CDR1 and CDR2 are SGDLS and YYNGEE. The CDR3 contains 13 residues. Trimming at V came to 3 bases and at J to 6 bases, leaving 5 bases not matched to a gene. The CDR3 DNA reads TGTGCCAGCAGCGGCAGGGGGTACGATGGCTACACCTTC. Encoded protein: CASSGRGYDGYTF.

V is TRBV27 and J is TRBJ2-5; 11 bases line up with TRBD2. CDR1 is MNHEY and CDR2 is SMNVEV in the germline V gene (reference sequence). V trimming: 5 bases; J trimming: 1 base; junction bases outside the gene matches: 9. The CDR3 contains 17 residues. CDR3 region: CASSPRASGRFQETQYF. DNA for the CDR3: TGTGCCAGCAGTCCCAGGGCTAGCGGGAGGTTCCAAGAGACCCAGTACTTC.

The chain links TRBV18 to TRBJ1-1; D is perhaps TRBD1 (5 bases). Germline values: CDR1 KGHSH, CDR2 LQKENI. V was pared by 2 bases and J by 7 bases, with 23 bases between. CDR3 length: 17 residues. CDR3 DNA: TGTGCCAGCTCACCAAAGGGGAGGACATCAGTATATATTGAAGCTTTCTTT. Its protein product is CASSPKGRTSVYIEAFF.

In DNA, the CDR3 is TGTGCCAGCTCTCCTTCGAGGGGGAGGAACACTGAAGCTTTCTTT. This sequence encodes CASSPSRGRNTEAFF. The chain has TRBV18 and TRBJ1-1, with D possibly TRBD1 on 6 matching bases. The CDR3 has 15 amino acids. Germline CDR1 is KGHSH and CDR2 is LQKENI. The V and J ends lost 6 bases and 1 base respectively, with 15 bases between them.

The V gene is TRBV2, the J gene TRBJ1-5; TRBD1 agrees at 9 bases. The V segment lost 5 bases and the J segment 2 bases; nucleotides outside the gene matches: 13. Germline V gene lookup returns CDR1 SNHLY and CDR2 FYNNEI. This CDR3 spans 18 amino acids. The CDR3 sequence: CASSSRGQGLFGNQPQHF. The CDR3 coding sequence is TGTGCCAGCAGTTCCCGGGGACAGGGTCTGTTTGGCAATCAGCCCCAGCATTTT.

The CDR3 DNA reads TGTGCCAGCAGCGAAACCACAGGGTTCAATCAGCCCCAGCATTTT. This sequence encodes CASSETTGFNQPQHF. The chain recombines TRBV2 with TRBJ1-5; tentatively, D is TRBD1 (6 bases). The CDR3 loop spans 15 amino acids. The V end was cut by 6 bases, the J end by 3 bases, with 15 bases between. The germline V gene has CDR1 SNHLY and CDR2 FYNNEI.

The V and J genes are TRBV24-1 and TRBJ2-5; no firm D call. V lost 5 bases, J lost 5 bases, and 8 bases lay in between. Germline values: CDR1 KGHDR, CDR2 SFDVKD. This CDR3 is built from 12 residues. In DNA form, the CDR3 reads TGTGCCACCAGTGGTTCCGGGGAGACCCAGTACTTC. This codes for CATSGSGETQYF.

This clone was observed a few times. The chain joins TRBV5-4 to TRBJ2-3, with D perhaps TRBD1 (5 bases). CDR3 length: 16 amino acids. Trimming took off 0 bases at V and 2 bases at J, with 13 bases between the two ends. Germline V gene sequence: CDR1 SGHNT, CDR2 YYREEE (reference sequence). In DNA, the CDR3 is TGTGCCAGCAGCTTGGTGGGCAGACAGATCACAGATACGCAGTATTTT. Translating it yields CASSLVGRQITDTQYF.

As for this clone: The identical CDR3 is also encoded by other nucleotide sequences in the sample. This rearrangement joins TRBV11-2 to TRBJ2-1, with 8 bases fitting TRBD2. CDR3 size: 16 residues. Germline trimming cut 1 base from V and 2 bases from J; bases unmatched to any gene: 4. Germline CDR1 reads SGHAT; CDR2 reads FQNNGV. The CDR3 sequence: CASSLGAGGPYNEQFF. Here the CDR3 DNA reads TGTGCCAGCAGCTTAGGGGCGGGAGGCCCCTACAATGAGCAGTTCTTC.

This clone was observed once. The J gene is TRBJ2-1, the V gene TRBV13; 10 nucleotides align to TRBD2. The germline V gene has CDR1 PRHDT and CDR2 FYEKMQ (reference sequence). The CDR3 has 15 amino acids. Unmatched junction bases numbered 5, after V lost 5 bases and J lost 4 bases. CDR3 amino acids: CASSPRLAGYNEQFF. CDR3 nucleotides: TGTGCCAGCAGCCCACGACTAGCGGGTTACAATGAGCAGTTCTTC.

The chain links TRBV5-4 to TRBJ2-3; D unclear. Trimming left V 0 bases short and J 0 bases short, with 8 bases between. Looked up from germline, CDR1 is SGHNT and CDR2 is YYREEE (reference sequence). The CDR3 sequence is 15 residues long. CDR3 protein: CASSLAYPSTDTQYF. CDR3 DNA: TGTGCCAGCAGCTTGGCCTACCCTAGCACAGATACGCAGTATTTT.

V is TRBV6-5 and J is TRBJ2-7; 7 positions match TRBD2. The CDR3 has 14 residues. Germline lookup yields CDR1 MNHEY and CDR2 SVGAGI. The trim removed 4 bases at V and 0 bases at J, leaving 3 bases unmatched. CDR3 protein: CASSSSGRSYEQYF. DNA of the CDR3: TGTGCCAGCAGTTCTAGCGGCCGCTCCTACGAGCAGTACTTC.

The chain recombines TRBV9 with TRBJ1-2; D call uncertain. Germline V gene lookup returns CDR1 SGDLS and CDR2 YYNGEE. Trimming stripped 0 bases from V and 7 bases from J, with 25 bases between. The CDR3 is 18 residues long. In nucleotides, the CDR3 is TGTGCCAGCAGCGTAGGAGGCAGCAATGCGGGAAGGACGGGTGGCTACACCTTC. Amino acid sequence: CASSVGGSNAGRTGGYTF.